This entry concerns a single T cell receptor (beta chain). Using immunoSEQ multiplex PCR, the repertoire was profiled, and TCRdb retains in-frame clones only, with some absent. The table has roughly 400,000 clones, approximately 92% seen once. This record belongs to a study of blood T cell repertoires in COVID-19. Background on the study: T cells, B-cell-depleted T cells, or PBMCs supplied cDNA or gDNA.

The junction had 8 bases not matched to a gene; V was cut back by 3 bases and J by 0 bases. CDR1 and CDR2 from the germline V gene are KGHSH and LQKENI. This CDR3 has 17 amino acids. Recovery among Cohort 3 donors was established by two negative PCRs, clearance, or symptom resolution. This TCR was sampled from a man aged 25-40 years who had recovered from COVID-19. What was sequenced was PBMCs or T cells enriched from blood (not recorded which). This chain links TRBV18 with TRBJ1-1, with 9 bases fitting TRBD1. CDR3: CASSPGTGRFMNTEAFF. The DNA of the CDR3 is TGTGCCAGCTCACCCGGGACAGGGCGCTTTATGAACACTGAAGCTTTCTTT.